This is a list of T cell receptor beta chains from one sample in a study of early T cells in non-severe SARS-CoV-2 infection. TCRdb processed the 5' RACE reads anew with MiXCR; each CDR3 protein has one entry. The sample contains about 80,000 distinct CDR3 sequences, over 4% of which appear only once. Material: whole blood, obtained at baseline. These receptors originate from an adult who was a healthcare worker with PCR-confirmed SARS-CoV-2 infection or an uninfected control (not recorded which). The CDR3 runs from the conserved cysteine through the conserved F or W. D genes are given only for firm matches. Expanded clones get a size class; other rows say once, few or many, or leave the size out.

d_gene,j_gene,v_gene,abundance,CDR3nt,CDR3aa
-,TRBJ2-3,TRBV28,-,TGTGCCAGCACGGGGATTCTGGCAGATACGCAGTATTTT,CASTGILADTQYF
TRBD1,TRBJ1-2,TRBV11-2,few,TGTGCCAGCAGCTGGGACAGCGCTCTTGGCTATGGCTACACCTTC,CASSWDSALGYGYTF
-,TRBJ1-5,TRBV7-2,-,TGTGCCAGCAGCGCAGAGACAGGACGAAATGCTCAGCCCCAGCATTTT,CASSAETGRNAQPQHF
TRBD1,TRBJ2-5,TRBV6-1,many,TGTGCCAGCAGAGAGACAGGGATAGAGACCCAGTACTTC,CASRETGIETQYF
-,TRBJ1-4,TRBV14,many,TGTGCCAGCAGCCAAGATCATGGCAGGGCTGTAAAACTGTTTTTT,CASSQDHGRAVKLFF
TRBD2,TRBJ2-1,TRBV18,-,TGTGCCAGCTCACCCGGACTAGCGGGAGGTAATGAGCAGTTCTTC,CASSPGLAGGNEQFF
TRBD2,TRBJ2-1,TRBV5-5,-,TGTGCCAGCAGCCACTCCGGGACTAACAATGAGCAGTTCTTC,CASSHSGTNNEQFF
TRBD2,TRBJ2-7,TRBV20-1,many,TGCAGTGCACATACTAGCGGGAGTTCGGGATACGAGCAGTACTTC,CSAHTSGSSGYEQYF
-,TRBJ2-1,TRBV10-3,-,TGTGCCATCAGTGAGGGCTCAGCCTACAATGAGCAGTTCTTC,CAISEGSAYNEQFF
-,TRBJ2-3,TRBV7-9,few,TGTGCCAGCAGCTCACTACAAAGCACAGATACGCAGTATTTT,CASSSLQSTDTQYF
TRBD1,TRBJ2-1,TRBV29-1,-,TGCAGCGTTGCTACAGGGGGTTTCTACAATGAGCAGTTCTTC,CSVATGGFYNEQFF
-,TRBJ2-3,TRBV28,many,TGTGCCAGCAGTGCTGGGGGTTTGACCGATACGCAGTATTTT,CASSAGGLTDTQYF
-,TRBJ1-5,TRBV27,few,TGTGCCAGCAGTCAATGGGACGGACCCAATCAGCCCCAGCATTTT,CASSQWDGPNQPQHF
-,TRBJ2-1,TRBV5-1,many,TGCGCCAGCAGCTTGGTGGCCTATGAGCAGTTCTTC,CASSLVAYEQFF
-,TRBJ2-1,TRBV24-1,medium-sized,TGTGCCACCAGTGACCCCTTTCCCCTCCAGGGAGCCTCCTCCCACAATGAGCAGTTCTTC,CATSDPFPLQGASSHNEQFF
-,TRBJ2-2,TRBV6-5,few,TGTGCCAGCAGTTACGCCAGGGTGGGCACCGGGGAGCTGTTTTTT,CASSYARVGTGELFF
TRBD2,TRBJ2-2,TRBV12-3/TRBV12-4,-,TGTGCCAGCAGTGTTCCTAAACTAGCGGGAGTCACCGGGGAGCTGTTTTTT,CASSVPKLAGVTGELFF
-,TRBJ2-1,TRBV4-1,many,TGCGCCAGCAGCCGAGACAATGAGCAGTTCTTC,CASSRDNEQFF
-,TRBJ2-7,TRBV6-5,many,TGTGCCAGCAGCCCCGACGGTAGCTCCTACGAGCAGTACTTC,CASSPDGSSYEQYF
-,TRBJ2-1,TRBV3-1,once,TGTGCCAGCAGCCCAGGATGGTATGAGCAGTTCTTC,CASSPGWYEQFF
-,TRBJ1-1,TRBV5-4,many,TGTGCCAGCAGCTTCGGGCACAGGGATACTGAAGCTTTCTTT,CASSFGHRDTEAFF
-,TRBJ2-5,TRBV2,many,TGTGCCAGCAGTGAATTGAGCGTTCGGGAGACCCAGTACTTC,CASSELSVRETQYF
-,TRBJ2-5,TRBV5-6,-,TGTGCCAGCAGCTTGATCAGCGGTTTTAGGGAGACCCAGTACTTC,CASSLISGFRETQYF
-,TRBJ2-5,TRBV4-2,few,TGTGCCAGCAGCGAGGCAGTGCGGTCGGGGGAGACCCAGTACTTC,CASSEAVRSGETQYF
-,TRBJ2-1,TRBV12-3/TRBV12-4,many,TGTGCCAGCAGTCTGGACTTAAATGAGCAGTTCTTC,CASSLDLNEQFF
TRBD1,TRBJ1-2,TRBV5-1,many,TGCGCCAGCATGCCGCAGACAGGGGAAAGCTATGGCTACACCTTC,CASMPQTGESYGYTF
TRBD2,TRBJ2-7,TRBV5-4,few,TGTGCCAGCAGCTTGGGGGGAGGGCTGTACGAGCAGTACTTC,CASSLGGGLYEQYF
-,TRBJ2-7,TRBV28,-,TGTGCCAGCAGTTTTAGCCGACTAGGGGGTGCTGGGGAGCAGTACTTC,CASSFSRLGGAGEQYF
-,TRBJ2-5,TRBV5-8,many,TGTGCCAGCAGCTTACTACAGGGACTTCAAGAGACCCAGTACTTC,CASSLLQGLQETQYF
-,TRBJ1-1,TRBV3-1,-,TGTGCCAGCAGCCAAAAGACTGAAGCTTTCTTT,CASSQKTEAFF
-,TRBJ2-1,TRBV12-3/TRBV12-4,many,TGTGCCAGCAGTTTGGTGGCCTACAATGAGCAGTTCTTC,CASSLVAYNEQFF
TRBD1,TRBJ1-5,TRBV18,few,TGTGCCAGCTCACCGAATCAGGGGGGTCAGCCCCAGCATTTT,CASSPNQGGQPQHF
-,TRBJ2-5,TRBV28,many,TGTGCCAGCAGCCCCGACGGAATAACCCAGTACTTC,CASSPDGITQYF
-,TRBJ1-1,TRBV12-3/TRBV12-4,-,TGTGCCAGCAGTCATGGTTTGACTGAAACTTTCTTT,CASSHGLTETFF
TRBD1,TRBJ1-2,TRBV18,many,TGTGCCAGCTCAGCGGACAGGGTAACGGACTATGGCTACACCTTC,CASSADRVTDYGYTF
TRBD2,TRBJ2-7,TRBV27,-,TGTGCCAGCAGTTTAGCGTCTAGCGGTTACGAGCAGTACTTC,CASSLASSGYEQYF
-,TRBJ2-2,TRBV5-1,many,TGCGCCAGCAGCTTGGGTCACAGAGATCCGAACACCGGGGAGCTGTTTTTT,CASSLGHRDPNTGELFF
-,TRBJ2-7,TRBV18,many,TGTGCCAGCTCACCAGGGGCCTACGAGCAGTACTTC,CASSPGAYEQYF
TRBD2,TRBJ2-4,TRBV6-5,few,TGTGCCAGCAGAGACCCCACTAGCGGAGGGCTAGCCAAAAACATTCAGTACTTC,CASRDPTSGGLAKNIQYF
-,TRBJ2-7,TRBV7-6,many,TGTGCCAGCAGCATCACCGACAGCTACGAGCAGTACTTC,CASSITDSYEQYF
-,TRBJ2-3,TRBV6-1,-,TGTGCCAGCAGTGAAATAGTCACAACTAGCCTCATAGATACGCAGTATTTC,CASSEIVTTSLIDTQYF
-,TRBJ2-2,TRBV20-1,many,TGCAGTGCTAGAGCCCCTCCAGACGGTCGTCACACCGGGGAGCTGTTTTTT,CSARAPPDGRHTGELFF
TRBD2,TRBJ2-1,TRBV6-5,few,TGTGCCAGCAGTTACGATAGCGGGAGTGGCTACAATGAGCAGTTCTTC,CASSYDSGSGYNEQFF
TRBD1,TRBJ1-4,TRBV6-5,many,TGTGCCAGCAGTCGACAGGGCGCAGAAAAACTGTTTTTT,CASSRQGAEKLFF
-,TRBJ2-7,TRBV18,many,TGTGCCAGCTCAGGGGTACTCTACGAGCAGTACTTC,CASSGVLYEQYF
-,TRBJ2-1,TRBV2,many,TGTGCCAGCAGTGGGGGAGAGCAGTTCTTC,CASSGGEQFF
-,TRBJ1-1,TRBV4-1,many,TGCGCCAGCAGCCTCATTGACCTGAACACTGAAGCTTTCTTT,CASSLIDLNTEAFF